One sample yielded the 27 T cell receptor beta chains listed below, sequenced in a study of regulatory T cells in long-lasting Graves disease. Time point given: persistent/refractory GD, antithyroid drugs over 5 years with positive TRAb. PBMC RNA was the source of the TCR library. Arm-PCR with iRepertoire HTBI primers amplified the CDR3 regions for these TCR beta libraries. A single record per CDR3 protein comes from TCRdb applying MiXCR to the multiplex PCR reads. The table has 600,000 to 800,000 distinct CDR3 sequences, around 30% seen once; the top ten hold about two fifths. This specimen was peripheral blood mononuclear cells (PBMCs), taken when the disease was refractory, from a patient treated with antithyroid drugs. These receptors were collected from a female donor with Graves disease.

This clonotype was seen many times. The chain carries TRBV28 and TRBJ1-5, with D uncertain. V lost 2 bases to trimming and J lost 5 bases, with 7 bases between them. This CDR3 comprises 13 residues. Germline-derived CDR1 and CDR2 are MDHEN and SYDVKM. The CDR3 sequence is CASSLVTYQPQHF. CDR3 in DNA: TGTGCCAGCAGTTTAGTAACTTATCAGCCCCAGCATTTT.

V gene TRBV9 combines with J gene TRBJ1-1, with a possible D match to TRBD1 (6 bases). This CDR3 has 18 residues. Germline V gene lookup returns CDR1 SGDLS and CDR2 YYNGEE. V was cut by 4 bases and J by 1 base, with 23 bases left in between. CDR3 in DNA: TGTGCCAGCAGCCGCCACCCTACGACGGGACACCCGAACACTGAAGCTTTCTTT. This translates into CASSRHPTTGHPNTEAFF. The whole variable domain, remainder taken from reference TRBV9 and TRBJ1-1, is DSGVTQTPKHLITATGQRVTLRCSPRSGDLSVYWYQQSLDQGLQFLIQYYNGEERAKGNILERFSAQQFPDLHSELNLSSLELGDSALYFCASSRHPTTGHPNTEAFFGQGTRLTVV.

This clonotype was recorded once. The chain employs TRBV12-3 or TRBV12-4 and TRBJ1-1; 11 bases map to TRBD1. The V segment lost 7 bases and the J segment 0 bases; nucleotides outside the gene matches: 7. The CDR3 is 16 residues long. The CDR3 spells CASTGTGGDLNTEAFF. The CDR3 DNA reads TGTGCCAGCACCGGGACAGGGGGAGACTTGAACACTGAAGCTTTCTTT.

The chain uses TRBV12-5 and TRBJ2-7; TRBD2 is a possible D gene (8 bases). The V gene lost 0 bases and the J gene lost 2 bases, with 20 bases spanning the gap. CDR1 is LGHNT, CDR2 FRNRAP, per germline. CDR3 length: 18 amino acids. In DNA form, the CDR3 reads TGTGCTAGTGGTTTGGTCCTACAGGGGCGGGAGGACCCCTACGAGCAGTACTTC. Translated, it gives CASGLVLQGREDPYEQYF.

In this sample, this clonotype turned up many times. V gene TRBV12-3 or TRBV12-4 combines with J gene TRBJ2-2, with D possibly TRBD2 on 6 matching bases. V dropped 3 bases and J dropped 4 bases, with 12 bases sitting between them. The CDR3 has 15 residues. In DNA form, the CDR3 reads TGTGCCAGCAGTTTGTGGAGGGTGGGCACCGGGGAGCTGTTTTTT. Its protein is CASSLWRVGTGELFF.

V is TRBV12-3 or TRBV12-4 and J is TRBJ2-7; D perhaps matches TRBD1 (5 bases). V was cut by 4 bases and J by 0 bases, with 16 bases left in between. CDR3 size: 16 residues. The CDR3 coding sequence is TGTGCCAGCAGTTCCCCAGGTAGGGGTTACTCCTACGAGCAGTACTTC. Encoded protein: CASSSPGRGYSYEQYF.

V gene TRBV6-1 combines with J gene TRBJ2-7; TRBD2 matches 7 bases. Losses at the gene ends were 3 bases for V and 6 bases for J; bases not matched to a gene: 11. The CDR3 contains 15 residues. The V gene's germline CDR1 is MNHNS and CDR2 SASEGT. The CDR3 DNA is TGTGCCAGCAGTGACCGAGGACTAGGAGGGGCCGAGCAGTACTTC. Encoded protein: CASSDRGLGGAEQYF.

The J gene is TRBJ1-5, the V gene TRBV20-1; 10 nucleotides agree with TRBD1. Trimming at V came to 3 bases and at J to 6 bases, leaving 2 bases not matched to a gene. This CDR3 is built from 13 residues. CDR1 DFQATT and CDR2 SNEGSKA come from the germline V gene (reference sequence). CDR3 loop: CSASRTGGQPQHF. CDR3 DNA sequence: TGCAGTGCTAGTAGGACAGGGGGTCAGCCCCAGCATTTT.

This chain connects TRBV9 to TRBJ2-5; 7 nucleotides match TRBD2. CDR3 length: 16 residues. J gave up 3 bases and V 0 bases, and 8 bases lay outside the gene matches. Germline V lookup: CDR1 SGDLS, CDR2 YYNGEE. This chain's CDR3 is CASSVVGGKGKETQYF. The DNA for the CDR3 is TGTGCCAGCAGCGTAGTGGGGGGGAAGGGGAAAGAGACCCAGTACTTC.

This clonotype was counted at least ten times. The J gene is TRBJ1-2, the V gene TRBV12-3 or TRBV12-4; a weak D match, TRBD1 (6 bases). Trimming pared 2 bases from V and 5 bases from J, leaving 9 bases between. The CDR3 is made up of 13 amino acids. CDR3: CASSLLQGYGYTF. CDR3 sequence (DNA): TGTGCCAGCAGTTTATTACAGGGTTATGGCTACACCTTC.

This clonotype was counted only a few times. The V call is TRBV29-1, the J call TRBJ2-2, with unresolved D. The germline V gene has CDR1 SQVTM and CDR2 ANQGSEA. This CDR3 has 11 amino acids. V lost 5 bases, J lost 6 bases, and 7 bases lay in between. The CDR3 spells CSVQSPGELFF. CDR3 nucleotide sequence: TGCAGCGTTCAAAGCCCCGGGGAGCTGTTTTTT.

The genes are TRBV4-1 and TRBJ2-5, with D perhaps given as TRBD1 or TRBD2 (5 bases each). V was trimmed by 2 bases and J by 5 bases, leaving 12 bases between them. Germline V gene sequence: CDR1 MGHRA, CDR2 YSYEKL. The CDR3 has 14 amino acids. CDR3 in amino acids: CASSQPGPGETQYF. The CDR3 region has the DNA TGCGCCAGCAGCCAACCGGGGCCCGGGGAGACCCAGTACTTC.

The chain couples TRBV29-1 to TRBJ1-1; D is uncertain. The CDR3 is 14 amino acids. The V gene lost 5 bases and the J gene lost 0 bases, with 13 bases spanning the gap. Germline loops: CDR1 SQVTM, CDR2 ANQGSEA. The CDR3, as DNA: TGCAGCGTTTCGCTCCCAGGCATGAACACTGAAGCTTTCTTT. Amino acids: CSVSLPGMNTEAFF.

This rearrangement joins TRBV19 to TRBJ1-1; maybe TRBD1 (5 bases). V was trimmed by 3 bases and J by 11 bases, leaving 13 bases between them. The CDR3 extends over 12 amino acids. The germline gives CDR1 LNHDA, CDR2 SQIVND (reference sequence). CDR3 sequence reads: CASSMFGGDAFF. The CDR3 coding sequence is TGTGCCAGTAGTATGTTTGGGGGAGACGCTTTCTTT.

This clonotype was seen only a few times. The gene calls are TRBV20-1 and TRBJ2-2; 7 nucleotides align to TRBD2. CDR3 length: 16 residues. V shed 2 bases, J shed 0 bases, and the junction held 6 bases outside the gene matches. Germline assignment: CDR1 DFQATT and CDR2 SNEGSKA (reference sequence). CDR3 in amino acids: CSARHALAANTGELFF. The CDR3 DNA is TGCAGTGCTAGACATGCGCTAGCGGCGAACACCGGGGAGCTGTTTTTT.

Of note for this clonotype: One junction end does not reproduce the germline sequence, and a read error may be involved. The chain has TRBV29-1 and TRBJ1-3; D gene ambiguous. This CDR3 has 16 amino acids. Per the germline V gene, CDR1 is SQVTM and CDR2 is ANQGSEA. The CDR3 coding sequence is TGCAGCGTTGGGCCTGTGCCGGATAGCTCTGAAAACACCATATATTTT. Amino acid sequence: CSVGPVPDSSENTIYF.

This clonotype came up a few times. This chain uses TRBV29-1 with TRBJ2-1, with D unclear. CDR1 and CDR2 (germline): SQVTM, ANQGSEA. V lost 3 bases and J 2 bases, leaving 5 bases between the germline ends. This CDR3 has 12 amino acids. Here the CDR3 DNA reads TGCAGCGTTGATAGGACCTACAATGAGCAGTTCTTC. It codes for CSVDRTYNEQFF.

This clonotype was seen only a few times. This chain uses TRBV5-1 with TRBJ1-5; D unresolved. V lost 0 bases and J lost 12, with 19 bases in between. The CDR3 covers 15 residues. CDR1 and CDR2 (germline): SGHRS, YFSETQ. This CDR3 reads CASSLDPASSANQHF. DNA for the CDR3: TGCGCCAGCAGCTTGGACCCCGCATCATCAGCTAACCAGCATTTT.

The V gene is TRBV6-1, the J gene TRBJ2-7, with D perhaps given as TRBD1 or TRBD2 (5 bases each). Trimming stripped 8 bases from V and 2 bases from J, with 19 bases between. The V gene's germline CDR1 is MNHNS and CDR2 SASEGT. There are 15 residues in the CDR3. The CDR3: CASYPGTTGPYEQYF. DNA for the CDR3: TGTGCCAGCTACCCGGGGACGACGGGCCCCTACGAGCAGTACTTC.

This chain links TRBV28 with TRBJ1-2, with a weak D call TRBD1 (6 bases). V was shortened by 6 bases and J by 6 bases, with 17 bases between the two germline ends. This CDR3 comprises 14 residues. Germline CDR1 MDHEN, CDR2 SYDVKM. The CDR3 sequence is CASSRSTGNHGYTF. The CDR3 DNA sequence: TGTGCCAGCAGCCGATCTACAGGGAATCATGGCTACACCTTC.

This clonotype was seen repeatedly, ten times or more. V usage is TRBV27 and J usage is TRBJ1-4, with D unclear. The V and J ends lost 0 bases and 8 bases respectively, with 7 bases between them. This CDR3 has 13 amino acids. Germline V gives CDR1 MNHEY, CDR2 SMNVEV (reference sequence). CDR3 sequence reads: CASSLSSREKLFF. The CDR3 DNA follows: TGTGCCAGCAGTTTATCTTCGAGGGAAAAACTGTTTTTT.

There are a few counts of this clonotype. The chain combines TRBV7-6 with TRBJ1-5; 12 positions agree with TRBD1. V shed 5 bases, J shed 1 base, and the junction held 15 bases outside the gene matches. Germline V gene sequence: CDR1 SGHVS, CDR2 FNYEAQ. The length of the CDR3 is 20 residues. CDR3 DNA sequence: TGTGCCAGCAGCGCCATGAGACTGGGACAGGGGGCGCGGAGCAATCAGCCCCAGCATTTT. This sequence encodes CASSAMRLGQGARSNQPQHF.

The chain combines TRBV11-3 with TRBJ1-1; TRBD1 aligns across 7 bases. The CDR3 has 15 residues. Germline CDR1 and CDR2: SGHNT and YENEEA. The J segment lost 1 base and the V segment lost 4 bases, leaving 6 bases of the junction unmatched. This CDR3 reads CASSSNRGPNTEAFF. As DNA, the CDR3 is TGTGCCAGCAGCTCGAACAGGGGACCGAACACTGAAGCTTTCTTT.

V gene TRBV4-1 combines with J gene TRBJ1-1, with 7 nucleotides matching TRBD1. There are 16 residues in the CDR3. Germline V CDR1 and CDR2: MGHRA, YSYEKL. The J segment lost 7 bases and the V segment lost 1 base, leaving 12 bases of the junction unmatched. For the CDR3, the DNA is TGCGCCAGCAGCCAAGGACCAAGGGGGACAGACAGTGAAGCTTTCTTT. This sequence encodes CASSQGPRGTDSEAFF.

This chain links TRBV24-1 with TRBJ1-5; TRBD1 matches 8 bases. V was clipped by 10 bases and J by 4 bases; unmatched bases: 5. CDR3 length: 13 amino acids. Germline assignment: CDR1 KGHDR and CDR2 SFDVKD. The CDR3 is CATGQGSNQPQHF. The CDR3 bases are TGTGCCACTGGACAGGGTTCGAATCAGCCCCAGCATTTT.

The chain recombines TRBV29-1 with TRBJ2-5, with D possibly TRBD2 on 6 matching bases. Looked up from germline, CDR1 is SQVTM and CDR2 is ANQGSEA. Trimming left V 6 bases short and J 4 bases short, with 9 bases between. This CDR3 comprises 11 residues. The DNA for the CDR3 is TGCAGCGTGGGGGGAGGAGAGACCCAGTACTTC. It yields the protein CSVGGGETQYF. The complete variable domain, with remaining parts taken from reference TRBV29-1 and TRBJ2-5, reads SAVISQKPSRDICQRGTSLTIQCQVDSQVTMMFWYRQQPGQSLTLIATANQGSEATYESGFVIDKFPISRPNLTFSTLTVSNMSPEDSSIYLCSVGGGETQYFGPGTRLLVL.

The genes are TRBV19 and TRBJ1-2, with D uncertain. Germline assignment: CDR1 LNHDA and CDR2 SQIVND (reference sequence). The CDR3 loop spans 11 amino acids. Between the trimmed V and J ends, which lost 4 bases and 8 bases, there was a span of 8 bases. CDR3 region: CASSTREGYTF. CDR3 DNA: TGTGCCAGTAGTACACGGGAGGGCTACACCTTC.